The present T cell receptor beta chain was sequenced within a study of shared clonotypes between healthy human individuals (dated by TCRdb to 2020 to 2022). At the level of the whole study: Three men and a couple of women, aged 18 to 49 years, made up the cohort. Per donor, three plates each were used for CD4 naive and CD4 memory, two for CD8 naive, and one for CD8 memory. Blood TCR repertoires of about 5 healthy adults were deeply sequenced to estimate repertoire size and the extent of clonotype sharing between individuals. To increase sequencing depth and limit assay-specific biases, different laboratories used diverse techniques to prepare libraries and sequence TCR repertoires. Each donor's leukapheresis produced roughly between about 0.8 and 10 billion PBMCs. The study at large found these results: Only blood was sampled, and tissue TCR repertoires likely differ from those in blood. The small number of donors limited the genetic and exposure-history diversity represented. Even with the large sequencing depth, rarefaction of the sorted-subset datasets indicated that sequencing was incomplete. Estimated clonotype richness was generally larger for naive than for memory subsets. Based on pairwise subsampling, the degree of clonotype sharing among donors was expected to be affected by sequencing depth. Across a handful of donors, approximately 5% of naive CD4, approximately 3.5% of naive CD8, 2.3% of memory CD4, and approximately 0.4% of memory CD8 clonotypes were shared. Compared with non-shared clonotypes, clonotypes shared by all four sorted-subset donors had higher generation probabilities.

About this clone itself: There is no known antigen for this receptor. Base qualities are missing; no much larger clone stands one base away.

Healthy HIV-negative adults with no recently reported acute infections or vaccinations were included as donors. Every donor was a Caucasian adult living in Nashville, Tennessee, USA. CD4+ T cells were enriched by magnetic negative selection; naive cells were then positively selected on CD45RA, and the negative fraction formed the memory subset. After blood collection by leukapheresis, PBMCs were isolated using Ficoll-Histopaque density gradient centrifugation and then cryopreserved in the vapor phase of liquid nitrogen. Analytical flow cytometry was used to check the purity and quantity of each magnetically sorted T cell population. Genomic DNA was isolated from each sorted fraction and quantified by UV absorbance on a Nanodrop 2000c. Using the deep immunoSEQ assay, multiplex PCR amplified TCR CDR3 regions from genomic DNA. For each cell subset, the extracted genomic DNA was distributed evenly across all wells of several immunoSEQ 96-well plates, and each plate served as one replicate. Each replicate PCR for sorted subsets received 200 ng genomic DNA, equal to about 30,000 T cell genomes. Purified libraries were quantified with a Qubit 3.0 fluorometer, sized on a Bioanalyzer 2100, and re-quantified with the KAPA Library Quantification kit. A separate single-read 150-cycle Illumina NextSeq 550 flow cell was used to sequence each immunoSEQ 96-well plate. For the original study's pipeline: Because only junctional sequences without quality scores were contained in the immunoSEQ output, filtering matching that applied to full-length reads could not be performed. Sequences were annotated with PyIR, a Python wrapper for IgBLAST v1.9, and V/J genes and CDR3 were assigned using IMGT germline references. Reads with weak V/J assignments (E-value above 1e-6), missing CDR3, stop codons, out-of-frame junctions, or ambiguous translated residues were removed. V3J clonotypes were defined as sequences sharing an identical inferred V gene, J gene, and CDR3 amino acid sequence. Percentage overlap between repertoires was computed as shared unique clonotypes divided by the size of the smaller repertoire. RTK rarefaction, the Chao1 estimator, and Recon v2.1 estimates of unobserved clonotypes were used to assess repertoire richness. Generation probabilities were computed with OLGA for all TCRbeta clonotypes obtained by the gDNA method from several donors. TCRdb holds this immuneACCESS table with in-frame rearrangements only. Some clones are missing; in checked studies, unresolved V genes explain under half, and the rest has no known cause. The V and J calls and the clone size are those of that table, but D and trimming were determined from the DNA. This sample has over a million clones in its table, and around 82% of those were observed once. The biggest ten clones account for approximately 0.56% of the sample.

V sheds 3 bases and J sheds 3 bases, leaving 12 bases between their ends. From the germline V gene (reference sequence), CDR1 is LNHDA and CDR2 is SQIVND. The CDR3 starts with the cysteine, ends with the phenylalanine, and has 15 residues. The read is trimmed to its CDR3 DNA, 45 bases read in frame from base 1. This TCR came from a man aged 18 to 30 in good health. Some clones in this sample may be carry-over from other donors' samples. Sequencing input: memory CD4+ T cells from PBMCs. Read against the paper, the sample's cell subset or site label means: CD45RA-negative fraction. The chain links TRBV19 with TRBJ2-1; matching of 6 bases hints at TRBD2 as the D gene. The DNA sequence is as follows: TGTGCCAGTAGTATGGCCGGGACTGTCTACAATGAGCAGTTCTTC. Translated, it reads CASSMAGTVYNEQFF.